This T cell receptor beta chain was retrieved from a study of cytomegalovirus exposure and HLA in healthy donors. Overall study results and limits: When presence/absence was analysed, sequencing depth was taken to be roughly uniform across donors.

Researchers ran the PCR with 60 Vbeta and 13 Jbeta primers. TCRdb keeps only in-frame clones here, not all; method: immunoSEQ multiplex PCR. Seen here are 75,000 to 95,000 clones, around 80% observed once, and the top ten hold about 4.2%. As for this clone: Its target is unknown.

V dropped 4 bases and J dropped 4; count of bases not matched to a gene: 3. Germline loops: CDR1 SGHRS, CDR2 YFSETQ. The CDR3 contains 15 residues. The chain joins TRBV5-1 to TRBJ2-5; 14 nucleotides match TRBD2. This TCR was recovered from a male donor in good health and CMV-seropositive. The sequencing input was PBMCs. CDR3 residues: CASSRGTSGRETQYF. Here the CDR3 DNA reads TGCGCCAGCAGCCGAGGGACTAGCGGGAGAGAGACCCAGTACTTC.